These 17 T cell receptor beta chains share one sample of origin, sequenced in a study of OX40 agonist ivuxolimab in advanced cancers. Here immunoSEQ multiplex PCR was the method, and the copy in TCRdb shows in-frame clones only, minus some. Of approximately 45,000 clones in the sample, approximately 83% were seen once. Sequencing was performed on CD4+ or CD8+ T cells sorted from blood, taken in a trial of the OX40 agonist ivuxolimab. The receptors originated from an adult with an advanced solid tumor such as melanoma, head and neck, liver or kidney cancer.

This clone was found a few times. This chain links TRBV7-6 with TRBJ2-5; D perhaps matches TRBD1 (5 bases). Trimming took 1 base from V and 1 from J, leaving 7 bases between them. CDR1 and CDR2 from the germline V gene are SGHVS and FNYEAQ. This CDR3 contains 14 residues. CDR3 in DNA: TGTGCCAGCAGCTTAGTGGGGCCCCAAGAGACCCAGTACTTC. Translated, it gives CASSLVGPQETQYF.

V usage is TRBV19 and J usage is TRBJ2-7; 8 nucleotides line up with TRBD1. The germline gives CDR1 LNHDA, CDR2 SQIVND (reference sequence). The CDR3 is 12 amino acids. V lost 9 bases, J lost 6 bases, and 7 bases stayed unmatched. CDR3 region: CASSSGGGEQYF. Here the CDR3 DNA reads TGTGCCAGCTCCTCAGGGGGCGGCGAGCAGTACTTC.

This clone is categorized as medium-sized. The CDR3 is CASSFQGNTEAFF. DNA for the CDR3: TGTGCCAGCAGCTTTCAGGGGAACACTGAAGCTTTCTTT. The chain couples TRBV5-4 to TRBJ1-1; perhaps TRBD1 as D (5 bases). Germline CDR1 and CDR2: SGHNT and YYREEE (reference sequence). Trimming removed 2 bases from V and 1 base from J, with 6 bases in between. This CDR3 spans 13 amino acids.

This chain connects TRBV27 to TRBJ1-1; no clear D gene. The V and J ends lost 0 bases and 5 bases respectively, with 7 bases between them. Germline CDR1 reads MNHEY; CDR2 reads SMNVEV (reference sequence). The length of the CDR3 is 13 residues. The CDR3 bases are TGTGCCAGCAGTTTATCAGAAATTACTGAAGCTTTCTTT. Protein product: CASSLSEITEAFF.

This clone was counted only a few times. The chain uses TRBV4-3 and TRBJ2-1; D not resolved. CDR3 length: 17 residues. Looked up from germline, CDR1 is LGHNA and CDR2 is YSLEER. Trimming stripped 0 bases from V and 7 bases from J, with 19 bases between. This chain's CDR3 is CASSQDSPYQPSNEQFF. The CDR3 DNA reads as TGCGCCAGCAGCCAAGATTCCCCCTATCAACCCTCAAATGAGCAGTTCTTC.

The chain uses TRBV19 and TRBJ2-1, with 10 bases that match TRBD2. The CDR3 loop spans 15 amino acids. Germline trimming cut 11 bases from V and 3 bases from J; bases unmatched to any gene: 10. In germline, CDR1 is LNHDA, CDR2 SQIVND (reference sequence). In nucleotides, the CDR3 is TGTGCCCGTGGGTCAACTAGCGGGATCTACAATGAGCAGTTCTTC. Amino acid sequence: CARGSTSGIYNEQFF.

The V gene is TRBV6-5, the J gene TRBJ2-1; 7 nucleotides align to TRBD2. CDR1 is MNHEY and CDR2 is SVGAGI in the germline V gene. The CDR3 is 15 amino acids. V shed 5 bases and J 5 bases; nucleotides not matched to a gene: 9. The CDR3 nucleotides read TGTGCCAGCAGTACCTTACCGGGACTAAACAATGAGCAGTTCTTC. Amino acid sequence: CASSTLPGLNNEQFF.

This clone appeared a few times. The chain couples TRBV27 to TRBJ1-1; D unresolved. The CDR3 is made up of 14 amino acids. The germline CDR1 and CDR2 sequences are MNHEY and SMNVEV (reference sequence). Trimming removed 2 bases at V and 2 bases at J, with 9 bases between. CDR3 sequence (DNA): TGTGCCAGCAGTTTAGGGTCCCCAAACACTGAAGCTTTCTTT. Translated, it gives CASSLGSPNTEAFF.

The CDR3 protein is CASSWGSYEQYF. CDR3 DNA sequence: TGTGCCAGCAGTTGGGGATCCTACGAGCAGTACTTC. The V gene is TRBV25-1, the J gene TRBJ2-7; no reliable D call. V was pared by 5 bases and J by 1 base, with 6 bases between. The germline CDR1 and CDR2 sequences are MGHDK and SYGVNS. The CDR3 totals 12 residues.

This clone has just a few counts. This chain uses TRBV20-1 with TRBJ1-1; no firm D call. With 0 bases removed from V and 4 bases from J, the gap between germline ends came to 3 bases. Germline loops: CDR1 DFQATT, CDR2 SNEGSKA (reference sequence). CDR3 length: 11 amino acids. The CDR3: CSAREGTEAFF. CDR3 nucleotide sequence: TGCAGTGCTAGAGAGGGCACTGAAGCTTTCTTT.

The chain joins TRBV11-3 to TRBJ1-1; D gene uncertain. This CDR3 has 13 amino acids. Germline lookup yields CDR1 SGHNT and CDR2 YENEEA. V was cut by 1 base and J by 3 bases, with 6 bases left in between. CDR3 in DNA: TGTGCCAGCAGCTTAGGTTCGTACACTGAAGCTTTCTTT. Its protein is CASSLGSYTEAFF. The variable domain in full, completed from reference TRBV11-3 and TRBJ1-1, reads EAGVVQSPRYKIIEKKQPVAFWCNPISGHNTLYWYLQNLGQGPELLIRYENEEAVDDSQLPKDRFSAERLKGVDSTLKIQPAELGDSAVYLCASSLGSYTEAFFGQGTRLTVV.

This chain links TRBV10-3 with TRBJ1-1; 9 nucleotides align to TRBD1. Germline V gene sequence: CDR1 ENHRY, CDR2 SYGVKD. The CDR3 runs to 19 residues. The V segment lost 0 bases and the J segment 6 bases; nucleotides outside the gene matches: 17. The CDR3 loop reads CAISESRHRDRVTVAEAFF. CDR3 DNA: TGTGCCATCAGTGAGTCTCGCCACCGGGACAGGGTTACAGTTGCTGAAGCTTTCTTT.

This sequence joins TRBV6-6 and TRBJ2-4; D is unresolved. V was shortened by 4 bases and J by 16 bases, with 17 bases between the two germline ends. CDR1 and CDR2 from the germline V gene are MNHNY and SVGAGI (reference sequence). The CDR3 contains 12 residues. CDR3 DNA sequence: TGTGCCAGCAGTTTAGAACAGCAGTTGTACTACTTC. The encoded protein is CASSLEQQLYYF.

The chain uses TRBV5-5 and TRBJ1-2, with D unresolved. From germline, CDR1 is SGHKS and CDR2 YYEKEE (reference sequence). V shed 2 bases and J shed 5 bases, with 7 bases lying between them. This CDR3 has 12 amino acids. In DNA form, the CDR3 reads TGTGCCAGCAGCTTTGAGGGTTATGGCTACACCTTC. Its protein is CASSFEGYGYTF.

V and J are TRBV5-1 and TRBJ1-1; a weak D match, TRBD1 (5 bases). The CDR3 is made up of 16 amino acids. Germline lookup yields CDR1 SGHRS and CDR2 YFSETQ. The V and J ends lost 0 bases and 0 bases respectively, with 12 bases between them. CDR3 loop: CASSLDRGTMNTEAFF. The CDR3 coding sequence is TGCGCCAGCAGCTTGGATAGGGGAACCATGAACACTGAAGCTTTCTTT.

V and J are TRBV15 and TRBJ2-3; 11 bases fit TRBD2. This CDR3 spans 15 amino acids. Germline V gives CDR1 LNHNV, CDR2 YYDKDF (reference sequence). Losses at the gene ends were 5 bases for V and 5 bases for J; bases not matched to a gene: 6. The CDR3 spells CATSADSGGVDTQYF. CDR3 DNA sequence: TGTGCCACCAGCGCGGATAGCGGGGGGGTAGATACGCAGTATTTT. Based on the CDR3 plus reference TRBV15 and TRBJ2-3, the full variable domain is DAMVIQNPRYQVTQFGKPVTLSCSQTLNHNVMYWYQQKSSQAPKLLFHYYDKDFNNEADTPDNFQSRRPNTSFCFLDIRSPGLGDTAMYLCATSADSGGVDTQYFGPGTRLTVL.

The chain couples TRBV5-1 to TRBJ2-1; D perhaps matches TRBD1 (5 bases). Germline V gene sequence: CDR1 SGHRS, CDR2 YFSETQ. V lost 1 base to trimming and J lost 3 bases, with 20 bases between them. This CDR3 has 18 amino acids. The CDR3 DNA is TGCGCCAGCAGCTTGACAGGTCCCCCGGGCCATTTCTACAATGAGCAGTTCTTC. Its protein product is CASSLTGPPGHFYNEQFF.